The clone carrying this T cell receptor beta chain was found a few times. Its antigen remains unknown. Built from TCR beta cDNA, the libraries had unique molecular identifiers in them. TCRdb processed the PCR reads anew with MiXCR; each CDR3 protein has one entry. The sample comprises about 540,000 distinct CDR3 sequences, roughly 34% of which are singletons, and approximately 5.4% rests with the top ten. The data stem from a study of post-analysis software for immune sequencing data. Study results and caveats: Controls showed lower frequencies than patients for 5 or 6 TRBV segments, and TRBV5-6, TRBV5-1 and TRBV20-1 were among these.

The CDR3 extends over 16 amino acids. Germline values: CDR1 DFQATT, CDR2 SNEGSKA (reference sequence). V shed 0 bases and J shed 0 bases, with 11 bases lying between them. Sequenced sample: blood. The TCR sequence derives from a girl under 18 with multiple sclerosis. This sequence joins TRBV20-1 and TRBJ1-4; D might be TRBD1 (5 bases). In DNA, the CDR3 is TGCAGTGCTAGAGATGCTACAGGATCAACTAATGAAAAACTGTTTTTT. Amino acids: CSARDATGSTNEKLFF.